This T cell receptor (beta chain) was found in a study of T cell changes during pregnancy in multiple sclerosis. Per the germline V gene, CDR1 is GTSNPN and CDR2 is SVGIG (reference sequence). The ends were cut back, 0 bases at V and 2 bases at J, with 16 bases in the middle. This CDR3 is built from 16 residues. TCRdb's copy holds only in-frame clones and misses some; the assay was immunoSEQ multiplex PCR. The sample shows around 44,000 clones, about 87% of them seen only once. The material was CD4+ T cells from peripheral blood mononuclear cells, obtained in the second trimester of pregnancy. The clonotype originates from a female donor with multiple sclerosis, enrolled in a pregnancy study. This chain connects TRBV30 to TRBJ2-5; D not certain. The CDR3: CAWSVRLAAVQETQYF. In DNA, the CDR3 is TGTGCCTGGAGTGTCCGCCTGGCGGCCGTACAAGAGACCCAGTACTTC.